The rows below give T cell receptor beta chains drawn from one sample of a study of blood T cell repertoires in COVID-19. Generated by immunoSEQ multiplex PCR, the TCRdb table keeps only in-frame clones and is missing some. The table has around 250,000 clones, around 82% seen once. Sequences were obtained from peripheral blood. The source of these receptors is a middle-aged man with active or convalescent COVID-19. CDR3s include the opening cysteine and the closing phenylalanine or tryptophan. Fields, in order: D gene, clone size, V gene, J gene, CDR3 protein, CDR3 DNA. D genes are given only for firm matches. A clone size is listed for some rows: how often the clone was seen (once, few, many), or a class if it is expanded.

>TRBD1|.|TRBV11-3|TRBJ2-7
CASMIPGQGNYEQYF
TGTGCCAGCATGATCCCGGGACAGGGTAACTACGAGCAGTACTTC
>.|.|TRBV19|TRBJ1-5
CASSLGQGGNQPQHF
TGTGCCAGTAGTCTGGGTCAGGGTGGGAATCAGCCCCAGCATTTT
>TRBD2|.|TRBV5-1|TRBJ2-2
CASSSTSSGFNTGELFF
TGCGCCAGCAGCTCCACCTCTAGCGGCTTCAACACCGGGGAGCTGTTTTTT
>.|.|TRBV29-1|TRBJ1-1
CSVFQGEAFF
TGCAGCGTTTTCCAGGGGGAAGCTTTCTTT
>TRBD1|.|TRBV5-6|TRBJ1-2
CASSLDRGLGYGYTF
TGTGCCAGCAGCCTCGACAGGGGTTTAGGCTATGGCTACACCTTC
>.|.|TRBV5-1|TRBJ1-4
CASSLGAATNEKLFF
TGCGCCAGCAGCTTGGGTGCAGCAACTAATGAAAAACTGTTTTTT
>.|.|TRBV9|TRBJ2-3
CASSVTQWSRTDTQYF
TGTGCCAGCAGCGTAACCCAGTGGAGCCGCACAGATACGCAGTATTTT
>.|.|TRBV18|TRBJ2-4
CASSPSQPRLAKNIQYF
TGTGCCAGCTCACCAAGTCAGCCGCGACTAGCCAAAAACATTCAGTACTTC
>TRBD1|.|TRBV7-9|TRBJ1-1
CASSPGTAQAEAFF
TGTGCCAGCAGCCCCGGGACAGCTCAGGCTGAAGCTTTCTTT
>TRBD1|.|TRBV11-3|TRBJ1-1
CASSPGGQADTEAFF
TGTGCCAGCAGCCCCGGAGGACAGGCGGACACTGAAGCTTTCTTT
>.|once|TRBV5-1|TRBJ1-6
CASGQSYNSPLHF
TGCGCCAGTGGACAGAGCTATAATTCACCCCTCCACTTT
>.|.|TRBV5-4|TRBJ2-5
CASSLDSPMAQYF
TGTGCCAGCAGTCTGGACAGCCCAATGGCCCAGTACTTC
>.|.|TRBV2|TRBJ2-7
CASSEGIPQGEQYF
TGTGCCAGCAGTGAAGGGATCCCTCAGGGCGAGCAGTACTTC
>.|.|TRBV18|TRBJ1-3
CASSPRTDSGNTIYF
TGTGCCAGCTCACCTCGGACAGACTCTGGAAACACCATATATTTT
>.|.|TRBV13|TRBJ1-6
CASSLGQGVGNSPLHF
TGTGCCAGCAGCTTAGGCCAAGGGGTGGGTAATTCACCCCTCCACTTT
>.|.|TRBV6-2/TRBV6-3|TRBJ2-1
CASSRSPNRDNEQFF
TGTGCCAGCAGCCGCTCCCCTAACCGAGACAATGAGCAGTTCTTC
>.|.|TRBV5-8|TRBJ1-3
CASSTGTGGQSSGNTIYF
TGTGCCAGCAGTACGGGGACCGGAGGACAGAGCTCTGGAAACACCATATATTTT
>TRBD2|.|TRBV3-1/TRBV3-2|TRBJ2-1
CASSQYGGGGYNEQFF
TGTGCCAGCAGCCAATACGGCGGCGGGGGATACAATGAGCAGTTCTTC
>TRBD2|.|TRBV7-2|TRBJ2-1
CASSPSGGSYNEQFF
TGTGCCAGCAGTCCTAGCGGGGGTTCCTACAATGAGCAGTTCTTC
>.|.|TRBV11-3|TRBJ1-1
CASSFLTDATEAFF
TGTGCCAGCAGCTTCCTGACAGACGCCACTGAAGCTTTCTTT
>.|.|TRBV24-1|TRBJ1-1
CATSGPKTDLNTEAFF
TGTGCCACCAGTGGTCCAAAGACAGATTTAAACACTGAAGCTTTCTTT
>.|many|TRBV4-2|TRBJ1-5
CASSQGEGWWQPQHF
TGTGCCAGCAGCCAAGGGGAGGGGTGGTGGCAGCCCCAGCATTTT
>.|.|TRBV7-9|TRBJ1-2
CASSSGVGGGYTF
TGTGCCAGCAGCTCGGGAGTCGGTGGCGGCTACACCTTC
>TRBD2|.|TRBV18|TRBJ2-4
CASSPPGGLAKNIQYF
TGTGCCAGCTCACCCCCGGGGGGTCTAGCCAAAAACATTCAGTACTTC
>TRBD2|.|TRBV3-1/TRBV3-2|TRBJ2-1
CASSPRTSGSYNEQFF
TGTGCCAGCAGCCCCCGGACTAGCGGCTCCTACAATGAGCAGTTCTTC
>.|once|TRBV30|TRBJ1-1
CAWSVSINTEAFF
TGTGCCTGGAGTGTAAGCATTAACACTGAAGCTTTCTTT
>TRBD1|.|TRBV4-3|TRBJ1-5
CASSQGTGGNQPQHF
TGCGCCAGCAGCCAAGGGACAGGGGGTAATCAGCCCCAGCATTTT
>.|.|TRBV19|TRBJ2-3
CASSTGQLTDTQYF
TGTGCCAGTAGTACGGGACAACTCACAGATACGCAGTATTTT
>.|.|TRBV2|TRBJ1-1
CASRRDRDTEAFF
TGTGCCAGCAGGCGGGACCGGGACACTGAAGCTTTCTTT
>.|.|TRBV6-5|TRBJ2-1
CASTRGAGYNEQFF
TGTGCCAGCACCCGGGGGGCCGGCTACAATGAGCAGTTCTTC
>.|.|TRBV7-2|TRBJ2-3
CASRGDSDTQYF
TGTGCCAGCAGGGGGGACTCAGATACGCAGTATTTT
>TRBD1|.|TRBV5-1|TRBJ1-4
CASSLRQGYEKLFF
TGCGCCAGCAGCTTGCGACAGGGTTATGAAAAACTGTTTTTT
>.|.|TRBV5-1|TRBJ2-1
CASSFGGSSYNEQFF
TGCGCCAGCAGCTTCGGCGGGTCCTCCTACAATGAGCAGTTCTTC
>.|.|TRBV6-1|TRBJ2-4
CASSGHLLKAKNIQYF
TGTGCCAGCAGTGGGCACCTCTTGAAAGCCAAAAACATTCAGTACTTC
>TRBD1|.|TRBV7-9|TRBJ2-6
CASSGDRVTSGANVLTF
TGTGCCAGCAGCGGGGACAGGGTGACATCAGGGGCCAACGTCCTGACTTTC
>.|.|TRBV6-5|TRBJ1-1
CASSYRGYDTEAFF
TGTGCCAGCAGTTACAGGGGGTACGACACTGAAGCTTTCTTT
>TRBD1|.|TRBV13|TRBJ2-1
CASSPGQEQFF
TGTGCCAGCAGCCCGGGACAGGAGCAGTTCTTC